The 29 T cell receptor beta chains below all came from one sample that was sequenced in a study of T cells expressing NK-cell markers. From its re-call of the 5' RACE reads, TCRdb lists each CDR3 protein once, without DNA. Its table records a few hundred thousand distinct CDR3 sequences. Sequencing was done on a sample of blood T cells: a sorted CD56 or NKG2C T cell subset, CD4+ or CD8+ T cells, or bulk PBMC T cells (not recorded which). Receptors were obtained from a woman between 50 and 59 years old in good health.

This chain connects TRBV6-6 to TRBJ2-2; the D gene TCRdb calls, TRBD2, cannot be checked with no DNA. The CDR3 covers 13 residues. Germline V gives CDR1 MNHNY, CDR2 SVGAGI (reference sequence). CDR3 protein: CASRNGGTGELFF.

This rearrangement joins TRBV29-1 to TRBJ2-2. This CDR3 has 11 residues. In germline, CDR1 is SQVTM, CDR2 ANQGSEA. The CDR3 sequence is CSVDLAGMLFF.

V gene TRBV2 combines with J gene TRBJ2-1; TCRdb selects TRBD1, and the lack of DNA leaves this call unchecked. CDR3 length: 14 amino acids. Per the germline V gene, CDR1 is SNHLY and CDR2 is FYNNEI. The CDR3 here is CASSTSTRGNEQFF.

The V and J genes are TRBV5-1 and TRBJ2-5. The CDR3 runs to 13 residues. The germline V gene encodes CDR1 SGHRS and CDR2 YFSETQ. CDR3 in amino acids: CASSFSEQETQYF.

The rearrangement joins TRBV5-4 to TRBJ1-1; TCRdb's assignment of TRBD1 cannot be checked, as there is no DNA. The CDR3 has 18 amino acids. CDR1 is SGHNT, CDR2 YYREEE, per germline (reference sequence). The CDR3 is CASSLVLRSWAGVTEAFF.

This rearrangement joins TRBV5-1 to TRBJ1-6; the D call from TCRdb, TRBD1, cannot be confirmed without DNA. CDR1 SGHRS and CDR2 YFSETQ come from the germline V gene. The length of the CDR3 is 13 residues. CDR3 residues: CASSLAGASALHF.

CDR3 region: CASSSDLGLAGARYF. This chain uses TRBV5-1 with TRBJ2-7; the D gene TCRdb calls, TRBD2, cannot be checked with no DNA. Germline V gene lookup returns CDR1 SGHRS and CDR2 YFSETQ. This CDR3 spans 15 amino acids.

The chain combines TRBV5-1 with TRBJ2-7. This CDR3 has 15 residues. Germline V gene sequence: CDR1 SGHRS, CDR2 YFSETQ. The CDR3 loop is CASSLQSVNSYEQYF.

V gene TRBV5-1 combines with J gene TRBJ2-7; no DNA is available, so the TRBD1 call from TCRdb remains unchecked. In germline, CDR1 is SGHRS, CDR2 YFSETQ. This CDR3 is built from 16 residues. CDR3 region: CASSPRGTGRSYEQYF.

The chain is built from TRBV29-1 and TRBJ1-2. CDR3 length: 12 amino acids. Germline assignment: CDR1 SQVTM and CDR2 ANQGSEA. The CDR3 reads CSVDSFPYGYTF.

V usage is TRBV5-1 and J usage is TRBJ2-1. The germline CDR1 and CDR2 sequences are SGHRS and YFSETQ. The CDR3 loop spans 20 amino acids. CDR3 sequence reads: CASSLGPGAFQRSSYNEQFF.

V usage is TRBV5-1 and J usage is TRBJ2-1; TCRdb's D call, TRBD1, is unchecked because there is no DNA. CDR3 length: 15 amino acids. CDR1 is SGHRS, CDR2 YFSETQ, per germline. The CDR3 loop reads CASSLVGNHYNEQFF.

The gene calls are TRBV20-1 and TRBJ1-3; checking the TCRdb D call of TRBD1 is not possible without DNA. The CDR3 runs 12 residues. The germline V gene has CDR1 DFQATT and CDR2 SNEGSKA (reference sequence). The CDR3: CSARRGTNAIYF.

The genes are TRBV7-2 and TRBJ2-5; without DNA, the TCRdb call of TRBD2 cannot be checked. Germline CDR1 and CDR2: SGHTA and FQGNSA. This CDR3 is built from 14 residues. CDR3 region: CASSQGGQQETQYF. Based on the CDR3 plus reference TRBV7-2 and TRBJ2-5, the full variable domain is GAGVSQSPSNKVTEKGKDVELRCDPISGHTALYWYRQSLGQGLEFLIYFQGNSAPDKSGLPSDRFSAERTGGSVSTLTIQRTQQEDSAVYLCASSQGGQQETQYFGPGTRLLVL.

The chain has TRBV10-3 and TRBJ1-2; TCRdb picks TRBD1, but there is no DNA to check that call. Per germline, CDR1 ENHRY and CDR2 SYGVKD. The CDR3 contains 12 residues. Here the CDR3 reads CAISQDGRGYTF.

The V call is TRBV10-3, the J call TRBJ2-2; as DNA is missing, the TRBD1 call by TCRdb cannot be tested. CDR3 size: 15 residues. Germline CDR1 is ENHRY and CDR2 is SYGVKD. CDR3 sequence: CAISDPDRNTGELFF.

The chain carries TRBV5-1 and TRBJ2-3; no DNA is available, so the TRBD1 call from TCRdb remains unchecked. The CDR3 is 15 residues long. Looked up from germline, CDR1 is SGHRS and CDR2 is YFSETQ. The CDR3 sequence is CASSLWGQLPDTQYF.

The CDR3 sequence is CASSYRSDRAAFF. The rearrangement joins TRBV6-5 to TRBJ1-1; the TCRdb D gene call, TRBD1, has no DNA to confirm it. The CDR3 sequence is 13 residues long. The germline gives CDR1 MNHEY, CDR2 SVGAGI.

The chain recombines TRBV12-3 or TRBV12-4 with TRBJ2-5; TCRdb calls TRBD1, which cannot be checked without DNA. The CDR3 has 14 amino acids. CDR3 in amino acids: CASTLGQGQETQYF.

The V call is TRBV11-2, the J call TRBJ2-1; TCRdb calls TRBD1, which cannot be checked without DNA. The CDR3 consists of 16 residues. Germline V gives CDR1 SGHAT, CDR2 FQNNGV. The chain's CDR3 is CASSSYPAGPYNEQFF.

This chain joins TRBV12-3 or TRBV12-4 and TRBJ1-3. The CDR3 runs to 14 residues. The CDR3 is CASSSGSSGNTIYF.

The chain couples TRBV21-1 to TRBJ2-1; TCRdb indicates TRBD2, and absent DNA this call remains unverified. TRBV21-1 is deemed a pseudogene. The CDR3 runs 17 residues. The chain's CDR3 is CASSTGLATSSYNEQFF.

This chain connects TRBV20-1 to TRBJ2-3; TCRdb picks TRBD1, but there is no DNA to check that call. The V gene's germline CDR1 is DFQATT and CDR2 SNEGSKA (reference sequence). This CDR3 spans 16 amino acids. The CDR3 loop is CSARTPLGGNTDTQYF.

V usage is TRBV3-1 and J usage is TRBJ2-1; TCRdb indicates TRBD2, and absent DNA this call remains unverified. Germline lookup yields CDR1 LGHDT and CDR2 YNNKEL (reference sequence). The CDR3 totals 16 residues. CDR3 in amino acids: CASSPIAGGGYNEQFF.

The chain carries TRBV7-6 and TRBJ2-2; lacking DNA, the TRBD1 call made by TCRdb goes unchecked. Germline CDR1 is SGHVS and CDR2 is FNYEAQ. This CDR3 is 14 amino acids long. This chain's CDR3 is CASSRDRVTGELFF.

This sequence joins TRBV24-1 and TRBJ2-7. CDR1 is KGHDR and CDR2 is SFDVKD in the germline V gene. The CDR3 runs 13 residues. The CDR3 here is CATAAKGSYEQYF.

V usage is TRBV11-1 and J usage is TRBJ2-3. Looked up from germline, CDR1 is SGHAT and CDR2 is FQDESV (reference sequence). The CDR3 loop spans 15 amino acids. The CDR3 region is CASSPKGSSTDTQYF.

The chain links TRBV27 to TRBJ2-1. The CDR3 totals 14 residues. Germline assignment: CDR1 MNHEY and CDR2 SMNVEV (reference sequence). The CDR3 spells CASSTNPTAEEQFF.

The rearrangement links TRBV12-3 or TRBV12-4 to TRBJ2-1; there is no DNA to check the TCRdb D call of TRBD1. There are 16 residues in the CDR3. CDR3 amino acids: CASRALSRPLPNEQFF.